Sequencing of this TCR beta chain was carried out in a study of CD8 T cells in ankylosing spondylitis. There are a few counts of this clonotype. Its cognate antigen is unknown. General observations from the study: Among TCR beta sequences, a motif of several highly homologous variants appeared characteristic of ankylosing spondylitis blood.

The length of the CDR3 is 14 residues. V gave up 10 bases and J gave up 6 bases; unmatched junction bases: 14. The germline CDR1 and CDR2 sequences are ENHRY and SYGVKD. TCRdb re-called the 5' RACE reads with MiXCR, one entry per CDR3 protein. This sample has 500,000 to 550,000 distinct CDR3 sequences, with about an eighth found just once. The sequenced sample consisted of blood, either unsorted or a sorted T cell fraction (not recorded which). The sequence derives from a male donor with ankylosing spondylitis. The V and J genes are TRBV10-3 and TRBJ1-2; 7 positions match TRBD1. The CDR3 reads CATYASGTEDGYTF. The CDR3 DNA reads TGTGCCACCTACGCATCCGGGACAGAAGATGGCTACACCTTC.